The T cell receptor (beta chain) under discussion was sequenced for a study of patients and donors after allogeneic stem cell transplantation. This clonotype was detected only a few times. Sequence at one end of the junction differs from germline and may be a read error. TCRdb itself ran the RT-PCR reads through MiXCR, one entry per CDR3 protein. The sample gives roughly 880,000 distinct CDR3 sequences, more than 15% of which show up once; 6% is in the top ten. The V gene's germline CDR1 is SSHAT and CDR2 FNYEAQ (reference sequence). CDR3 length equals 13 residues. Sample: blood, either unsorted or a sorted T cell fraction (not recorded which). The sequence came from a human donor who was either an allogeneic HSCT recipient or a stem cell or donor lymphocyte infusion donor (not recorded which). It is not recorded whose cells these are; they may come from a transplant donor. V usage is TRBV7-7 and J usage is TRBJ2-7; D uncertain. The CDR3 sequence is CASSWAESYEQYF. The CDR3 DNA reads TGTGCTAGCAGCTGGGCGGAATCCTACGAGCAGTACTTC.